This T cell receptor (beta chain) comes out of a study of blood T cells in healthy people across ages. This CDR3 contains 15 residues. The germline gives CDR1 DFQATT, CDR2 SNEGSKA (reference sequence). Remarks on this clonotype: The antigen remains unidentified. This sequence may be a read error, since a much larger clone differs from it by one base.

Combining a sample-barcoded 5' primer with a J-beta primer mix, a second PCR ran for roughly 6 to 11 cycles. Using its own MiXCR run on the 5' RACE reads, TCRdb lists one record per CDR3 protein. The data show 710,000 or so distinct CDR3 sequences, approximately 29% seen once. Findings of the study overall: Naive CD4+ cell counts and diversity both ran higher in long-lived than in aged donors.

The TCR sequence derives from a woman older than 75 in good health. Sequencing was carried out using blood. The V and J genes are TRBV20-1 and TRBJ2-5; the match to TRBD2 covers 7 bases. With the DNA end fitting TRBJ2-4 better, the J assignment may be wrong. The CDR3 region is CNATTSRRAKNIQYF. The CDR3 DNA reads as TGCAATGCTACGACTAGCAGAAGAGCCAAAAACATTCAGTACTTC.